A single sample gave rise to the 7 T cell receptor beta chains below, sequenced in a study of shared clonotypes between healthy human individuals. TCRdb's table, derived via immunoSEQ multiplex PCR, lists solely in-frame clones and lacks some. Among 550,000 to 850,000 clones listed, approximately 74% were seen once. Sequencing was performed on memory CD4+ T cells sorted from blood. Sample subset: CD45RA-negative fraction. These receptors were obtained from a woman in her thirties in good health.

This rearrangement joins TRBV27 to TRBJ1-2, with D unclear. Germline loops: CDR1 MNHEY, CDR2 SMNVEV (reference sequence). CDR3 length: 14 amino acids. V lost 6 bases and J 5 bases, leaving 16 bases between the germline ends. This CDR3 reads CASSLTRQSYGYTF. For the CDR3, the DNA is TGTGCCAGCAGCCTAACCCGGCAAAGTTATGGCTACACCTTC.

The rearrangement joins TRBV11-2 to TRBJ1-1; 8 nucleotides match TRBD1. CDR3 length equals 17 residues. Germline assignment: CDR1 SGHAT and CDR2 FQNNGV. V gave up 3 bases and J gave up 1 base; unmatched junction bases: 10. The CDR3, as DNA: TGTGCCAGCAGCTTTTCCGGACAGGGAAAGGGGAACACTGAAGCTTTCTTT. This codes for CASSFSGQGKGNTEAFF.

The V gene is TRBV4-1, the J gene TRBJ2-5, with D perhaps TRBD2 (6 bases). This CDR3 region has 15 residues. The V gene lost 4 bases and the J gene lost 4 bases, with 16 bases spanning the gap. CDR1 and CDR2 (germline): MGHRA, YSYEKL. This CDR3 reads CASSRVLARGETQYF. In DNA, the CDR3 is TGCGCCAGCAGCCGCGTCCTAGCGCGGGGAGAGACCCAGTACTTC.

V usage is TRBV2 and J usage is TRBJ1-5; D not resolved. Trimming shortened V by 4 bases and J by 0 bases, and 10 bases separated the two germline ends. The CDR3 is 15 residues long. The V gene's germline CDR1 is SNHLY and CDR2 FYNNEI. The CDR3 loop is CASSAQVNSNQPQHF. The DNA for the CDR3 is TGTGCCAGCAGTGCACAAGTGAATAGCAATCAGCCCCAGCATTTT.

The CDR3 reads CASSLQIRDADGYTF. The CDR3 nucleotides read TGTGCCAGCAGTTTGCAGATCCGGGACGCGGATGGCTACACCTTC. The rearrangement links TRBV6-6 to TRBJ1-2, with D possibly matching TRBD1 (5 bases). The germline V gene encodes CDR1 MNHNY and CDR2 SVGAGI (reference sequence). The CDR3 is made up of 15 amino acids. The ends were cut back, 4 bases at V and 6 bases at J, with 18 bases in the middle.

This sequence joins TRBV29-1 and TRBJ2-1, with TRBD1 identical over 8 bases. Looked up from germline, CDR1 is SQVTM and CDR2 is ANQGSEA. The trim removed 6 bases at V and 7 bases at J, leaving 5 bases unmatched. CDR3 size: 12 residues. The chain's CDR3 is CSVATGGNEQFF. CDR3 in DNA: TGCAGCGTGGCTACAGGGGGGAATGAGCAGTTCTTC.

The rearrangement joins TRBV5-1 to TRBJ2-7; weak D call: TRBD1 (6 bases). V was cut by 0 bases and J by 5 bases, with 18 bases left in between. CDR3 length equals 16 residues. Germline V gene sequence: CDR1 SGHRS, CDR2 YFSETQ. The CDR3, as DNA: TGCGCCAGCAGCTTGGAGGGTAGACAGGATGTGGACGAGCAGTACTTC. It is translated as CASSLEGRQDVDEQYF.